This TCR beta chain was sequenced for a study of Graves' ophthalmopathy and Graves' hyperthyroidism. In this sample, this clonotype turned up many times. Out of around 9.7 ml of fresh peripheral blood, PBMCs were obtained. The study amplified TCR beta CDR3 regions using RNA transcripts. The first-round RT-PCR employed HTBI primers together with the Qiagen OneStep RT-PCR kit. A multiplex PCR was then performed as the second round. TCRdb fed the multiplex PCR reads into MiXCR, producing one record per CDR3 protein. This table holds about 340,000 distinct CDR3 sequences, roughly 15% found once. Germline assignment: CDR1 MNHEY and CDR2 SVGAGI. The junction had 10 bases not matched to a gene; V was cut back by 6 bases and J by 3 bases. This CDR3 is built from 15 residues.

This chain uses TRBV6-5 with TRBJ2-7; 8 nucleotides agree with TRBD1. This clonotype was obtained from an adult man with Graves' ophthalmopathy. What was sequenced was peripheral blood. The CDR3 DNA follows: TGTGCCAGCAGCAACGGTCGGACAGGGTACTACGAGCAGTACTTC. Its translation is CASSNGRTGYYEQYF.